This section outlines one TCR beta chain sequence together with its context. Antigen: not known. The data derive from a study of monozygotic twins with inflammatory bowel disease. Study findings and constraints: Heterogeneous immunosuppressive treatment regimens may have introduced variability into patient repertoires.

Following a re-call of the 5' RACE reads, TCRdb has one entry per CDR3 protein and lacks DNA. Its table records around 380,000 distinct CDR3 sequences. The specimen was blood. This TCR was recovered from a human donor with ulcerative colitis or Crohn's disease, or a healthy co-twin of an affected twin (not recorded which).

The CDR3 reads CSARGDRGQVGYTF. The chain couples TRBV20-1 to TRBJ1-2; checking the TCRdb D call of TRBD1 is not possible without DNA. Germline CDR1 and CDR2: DFQATT and SNEGSKA (reference sequence). The CDR3 is 14 amino acids.